This T cell receptor beta chain was retrieved from a study of T cells after yellow fever vaccination. Overall study findings and caveats: The bulk population could contribute abundant contaminating clonotypes to FACS-sorted repertoires. Some clonotypes were seen in both the CD4 and the CD8 compartments. These made up a small share and likely arose from convergent recombination.

The V and J ends lost 1 base and 3 bases, in that order; junction bases with no gene match: 7. This CDR3 is built from 18 residues. The germline V gene has CDR1 SGHAT and CDR2 FQDESV (reference sequence). For TCR, cDNA came from 5'RACE template switching, which added a universal primer site and UMIs. TCRdb re-derived calls from the 5' RACE reads in MiXCR, one entry per CDR3 protein. The table records 620,000 or so distinct CDR3 sequences, 12% of them present only once. This clonotype was counted a few times. The antigen is not known. The source was PBMCs, collected on the day of the yellow fever booster vaccination. The genes are TRBV11-1 and TRBJ2-1; 12 bases match TRBD2. The sequence derives from a man aged 25-45 years who received the YFV17D yellow fever vaccine. CDR3 in amino acids: CASSLVRTSGIHYNEQFF. The CDR3 DNA reads as TGTGCCAGCAGCTTAGTGAGGACTAGCGGGATTCACTACAATGAGCAGTTCTTC.